This T cell receptor (beta chain) was captured by sequencing in a study of Graves' ophthalmopathy and Graves' hyperthyroidism. By definition, stable hyperthyroidism involved no ophthalmopathy within 18 months of follow-up. Researchers took RNA transcripts and amplified TCR beta CDR3 regions from them. The first-round RT-PCR employed HTBI primers together with the Qiagen OneStep RT-PCR kit. A multiplex PCR was then performed as the second round. Each CDR3 protein gets one entry after TCRdb re-called the multiplex PCR reads with MiXCR. This table has 400,000 to 500,000 distinct CDR3 sequences, about 21% appearing once. The V end was cut by 4 bases, the J end by 2 bases, with 12 bases between. The germline CDR1 and CDR2 sequences are MDHEN and SYDVKM. CDR3 length: 14 residues. Many counts were recorded for this clonotype.

The clonotype originates from a woman aged 18-29 years with stable Graves' hyperthyroidism. The rearrangement links TRBV28 to TRBJ2-7; D may correspond to TRBD1 or TRBD2 (5 bases each). Sequenced material: peripheral blood. CDR3 amino acids: CASSSLGVAYEQYF. CDR3 DNA sequence: TGTGCCAGCAGTTCCCTGGGGGTTGCCTACGAGCAGTACTTC. Supplemented by reference TRBV28 and TRBJ2-7, the full variable domain reads DVKVTQSSRYLVKRTGEKVFLECVQDMDHENMFWYRQDPGLGLRLIYFSYDVKMKEKGDIPEGYSVSREKKERFSLILESASTNQTSMYLCASSSLGVAYEQYFGPGTRLTVT.